The present T cell receptor beta chain was sequenced within a study of OX40 agonist ivuxolimab in advanced cancers. For context, the study as a whole: Ivuxolimab was a fully human IgG2 agonistic monoclonal antibody targeting the costimulatory receptor OX40 (CD134). Intravenous ivuxolimab was administered to patients every 2 weeks at six dose levels: 0.01, 0.1, 0.3, 1.5, 3 and 10 mg/kg. Among the 52 dose-escalation patients, approximately 20 had hepatocellular carcinoma, roughly 15 melanoma, 9 renal cell carcinoma and 9 head and neck cancer. The dose-escalation cohort was 82.7% male with a mean age of roughly 62 years, ranging from roughly 20 to 80. Patients were allowed to have had prior anti-PD-1, anti-PD-L1 or anti-CTLA-4 therapy, and 40% of the dose-escalation patients had previously received checkpoint inhibitors. Partial responses were achieved by three dose-escalation patients, of whom one had hepatocellular carcinoma and two had cutaneous melanoma. Peripheral TCRbeta sequencing was intended to test whether TCR sequence diversity was altered and clonal T-cell expansion was caused by ivuxolimab. The paper reports the monotherapy dose-escalation portion (N ≈ 52 patients) of the phase I ivuxolimab trial. Study-wide findings and limitations: At doses of 0.1 to 3.0 mg/kg, clonal expansion of both CD4+ and CD8+ blood T cells was observed from baseline to week 6. Low levels of normalized T-cell clonal expansion were also seen in some patients who did not respond. Partial responders in the 0.1-3.0 mg/kg groups had among the lowest normalized peripheral clonal expansion, especially among CD8+ T cells. The antigen specificity of the peripheral T cells that underwent clonal expansion was not determined. After ivuxolimab, expanded clones were on average more numerous among CD8+ T cells than among CD4+ T cells.

Genomic DNA was extracted from sorted cells for sequencing of the TCRbeta CDR3 region. The immunoSEQ Assay was used for sequencing of TCRbeta CDR3 regions. In its TCRdb copy, this immuneACCESS table keeps in-frame sequences only and misses some clones. Where compared with another copy, unresolved V genes explain less than half of these, and the others have no known cause. The sample table lists 100,000 or so clones, roughly 95% of them with a count of one. 2% to 2.5% of the sample is in the top ten clones. Notes on this clone: Its antigen has not been determined. No base quality information exists; no much larger clone differs at one position.

The trial excluded patients who had a history of autoimmune disease or were on systemic immunosuppression. Peripheral blood for TCR sequencing was drawn from every dose cohort at baseline, at cycle 4 day 1 and at cycle 7 day 1. The samples were taken from a phase I, first-in-human, multicenter, open-label dose-escalation trial of ivuxolimab. The trial enrolled adults with locally advanced or metastatic head and neck squamous cell, hepatocellular, melanoma or renal cell carcinoma. CD4+ and CD8+ T cells were sorted separately from peripheral blood before TCR sequencing. CDR1 and CDR2, looked up from the germline V gene (reference sequence), are SEHNR and FQNEAQ. The junction carries 6 bases between V and J, which are trimmed by 1 base and 3 bases respectively. The CDR3 starts with the cysteine, ends with the phenylalanine, and has 13 residues. CDR3 DNA only is kept here, 39 bases in frame from base 1.

This clonotype was obtained from an adult with an advanced solid tumor such as melanoma, head and neck, liver or kidney cancer. The sequences come from CD4+ or CD8+ T cells sorted from blood, collected in a trial of the OX40 agonist ivuxolimab. Recombination linked TRBV7-9 to TRBJ2-5; the D gene is possibly TRBD1, with 6 bases matching. The bases are TGTGCCAGCAGCTTAGGACAGGAAGAGACCCAGTACTTC. This translates into CASSLGQEETQYF.